The next 28 T cell receptor beta chains were all read from a single sample in a study of cytomegalovirus exposure and HLA in healthy donors. It was with 60 Vbeta and 13 Jbeta primers that the PCR ran. Generated by immunoSEQ multiplex PCR, the TCRdb table keeps only in-frame clones and is missing some. The table lists approximately 190,000 clones, about 70% of them singletons. Sequencing used PBMCs. Receptor source: a man in his forties in good health and CMV-seropositive.

This chain joins TRBV13 and TRBJ2-5; D not certain. From germline, CDR1 is PRHDT and CDR2 FYEKMQ (reference sequence). Trimming took 2 bases from V and 5 from J, leaving 12 bases between them. The CDR3 length is 14 residues. The CDR3 reads CASSLSQARETQYF. Written as DNA, the CDR3 is TGTGCCAGCAGCTTATCGCAGGCTCGGGAGACCCAGTACTTC. Supplemented by reference TRBV13 and TRBJ2-5, the full variable domain reads AAGVIQSPRHLIKEKRETATLKCYPIPRHDTVYWYQQGPGQDPQFLISFYEKMQSDKGSIPDRFSAQQFSDYHSELNMSSLELGDSALYFCASSLSQARETQYFGPGTRLLVL.

As DNA, the CDR3 is TGTGCCAGCAGCTTAACAGACCGCAATCAGCCCCAGCATTTT. This gives the protein CASSLTDRNQPQHF. The V gene is TRBV7-2, the J gene TRBJ1-5; D remains ambiguous. Trimming took off 2 bases at V and 2 bases at J, with 7 bases between the two ends. CDR1 and CDR2 (germline): SGHTA, FQGNSA. This CDR3 has 14 amino acids.

The chain links TRBV27 to TRBJ2-1; D gene unclear. Germline V lookup: CDR1 MNHEY, CDR2 SMNVEV (reference sequence). This CDR3 has 11 residues. The CDR3 sequence: CGCGPDNEQFF. The CDR3 DNA sequence: TGTGGATGTGGGCCCGACAATGAGCAGTTCTTC.

The V call is TRBV4-1, the J call TRBJ1-2; unclear D gene. V lost 1 base and J lost 0, with 9 bases in between. CDR3 length equals 15 residues. From germline, CDR1 is MGHRA and CDR2 YSYEKL. CDR3 sequence (DNA): TGCGCCAGCAGCCAAGTGGCACATTCTAACTATGGCTACACCTTC. Its translation is CASSQVAHSNYGYTF.

The genes are TRBV5-4 and TRBJ2-1, with 9 bases identical to TRBD1. Germline V gene sequence: CDR1 SGHNT, CDR2 YYREEE (reference sequence). The CDR3 runs to 16 residues. V lost 4 bases, J lost 7 bases, and 12 bases stayed unmatched. The CDR3 loop is CASSRAGTGFINEQFF. The CDR3 DNA reads as TGTGCCAGCAGCCGCGCCGGGACAGGGTTTATAAATGAGCAGTTCTTC.

The chain joins TRBV28 to TRBJ2-3; perhaps TRBD2 as D (6 bases). There are 13 residues in the CDR3. From germline, CDR1 is MDHEN and CDR2 SYDVKM. Trimming shortened V by 8 bases and J by 3 bases, and 12 bases separated the two germline ends. The CDR3 loop reads CASGGWGTDTQYF. The CDR3 bases are TGTGCCAGCGGAGGGTGGGGGACAGATACGCAGTATTTT. The entire variable domain, with the rest obtained from reference TRBV28 and TRBJ2-3, is as follows: DVKVTQSSRYLVKRTGEKVFLECVQDMDHENMFWYRQDPGLGLRLIYFSYDVKMKEKGDIPEGYSVSREKKERFSLILESASTNQTSMYLCASGGWGTDTQYFGPGTRLTVL.

The rearrangement links TRBV6-5 to TRBJ2-4, with 7 bases identical to TRBD2. Per germline, CDR1 MNHEY and CDR2 SVGAGI. The J segment lost 0 bases and the V segment lost 4 bases, leaving 6 bases of the junction unmatched. This CDR3 comprises 16 residues. The CDR3 protein is CASSSSGRIAKNIQYF. The CDR3 coding sequence is TGTGCCAGCAGTTCTTCCGGGAGGATAGCCAAAAACATTCAGTACTTC.

In regard to this clone: Sequence at one end of the junction differs from germline and may be a read error. The chain has TRBV7-9 and TRBJ2-5; 7 bases are shared with TRBD1. The CDR3 sequence is 16 residues long. Germline values: CDR1 SEHNR, CDR2 FQNEAQ (reference sequence). The CDR3 nucleotides read TGTTCCAGCAGCTTACCCCGGACAGGTAGACAAGAGACCCAGTACTTC. Its protein product is CSSSLPRTGRQETQYF.

This clone came up a few times. CDR3: CAISSGTSRPMSYNEQFF. CDR3 bases: TGTGCCATCAGTTCCGGGACTAGCAGGCCCATGTCCTACAATGAGCAGTTCTTC. V gene TRBV10-3 combines with J gene TRBJ2-1; 9 bases map to TRBD2. The V segment lost 5 bases and the J segment 1 base; nucleotides outside the gene matches: 12. Germline lookup yields CDR1 ENHRY and CDR2 SYGVKD. The CDR3 is 18 residues long.

The chain joins TRBV6-5 to TRBJ1-1; TRBD1 agrees at 11 bases. V lost 5 bases to trimming and J lost 5 bases; unmatched junction nucleotides: 7. This CDR3 is built from 15 residues. The germline CDR1 and CDR2 sequences are MNHEY and SVGAGI. DNA of the CDR3: TGTGCCAGCAGTCCAGGACAGGGGGCGGCTACTGAAGCTTTCTTT. As protein: CASSPGQGAATEAFF.

The chain recombines TRBV9 with TRBJ2-5; 10 nucleotides agree with TRBD2. This CDR3 comprises 15 residues. V gave up 3 bases and J gave up 5 bases; unmatched junction bases: 7. Germline V gene lookup returns CDR1 SGDLS and CDR2 YYNGEE. The CDR3 here is CASSAERGGRETQYF. The CDR3 DNA sequence: TGTGCCAGCAGCGCTGAGCGGGGGGGCCGGGAGACCCAGTACTTC.

This rearrangement joins TRBV5-1 to TRBJ2-7; D might be TRBD2 (5 bases). Germline V gives CDR1 SGHRS, CDR2 YFSETQ. The CDR3 totals 16 residues. The ends were cut back, 1 base at V and 4 bases at J, with 18 bases in the middle. This CDR3 reads CASSLPPGKGAYEQYF. CDR3 DNA: TGCGCCAGCAGCTTGCCCCCTGGTAAGGGAGCATACGAGCAGTACTTC.

This chain joins TRBV4-3 and TRBJ1-4, with a possible D match to TRBD1 (6 bases). Germline V CDR1 and CDR2: LGHNA, YSLEER. The CDR3 is made up of 15 amino acids. V was pared by 0 bases and J by 8 bases, with 13 bases between. DNA of the CDR3: TGCGCCAGCAGCCAAGAAGGGGGGGCAGGGGAAAAACTGTTTTTT. Translating gives CASSQEGGAGEKLFF.

The chain joins TRBV7-9 to TRBJ2-5, with 10 positions matching TRBD1. The V gene's germline CDR1 is SEHNR and CDR2 FQNEAQ (reference sequence). The CDR3 is 15 amino acids. V shed 5 bases and J 5 bases; nucleotides not matched to a gene: 8. The CDR3 coding sequence is TGTGCCAGCAGCCCCGGGACAGGGGACCTGGAGACCCAGTACTTC. Translated: CASSPGTGDLETQYF.

The V gene is TRBV5-6, the J gene TRBJ2-5; 7 positions match TRBD2. Judging by the DNA end, TRBJ2-7 fits better; the J call may be wrong. This CDR3 comprises 14 residues. Looked up from germline, CDR1 is SGHDT and CDR2 is YYEEEE. Here the CDR3 reads CASSPWTSRIEQYF. CDR3 bases: TGTGCCAGCAGCCCCTGGACTAGTCGAATCGAGCAGTACTTC.

This clone was recorded a few times. V and J are TRBV19 and TRBJ1-5, with 8 bases identical to TRBD1. Germline CDR1 is LNHDA and CDR2 is SQIVND (reference sequence). The ends lost 10 bases at V and 6 bases at J; junction bases unmatched: 11. The CDR3 consists of 14 residues. CDR3 amino acids: CATDQGALGQPQHF. The CDR3 bases are TGTGCCACCGATCAGGGGGCCCTCGGTCAGCCCCAGCATTTT.

The count of this clone is one. V gene TRBV2 combines with J gene TRBJ2-3; tentative D call: TRBD1 (6 bases). Germline V CDR1 and CDR2: SNHLY, FYNNEI. Deletions cut 7 bases from V and 4 bases from J, with 12 bases between. The CDR3 is 13 amino acids. CDR3 sequence: CASTTGLSDTQYF. The CDR3 bases are TGTGCCAGCACCACAGGGTTGTCAGATACGCAGTATTTT.

The V and J genes are TRBV11-3 and TRBJ2-1; D might be TRBD1 (6 bases). CDR1 is SGHNT, CDR2 YENEEA, per germline. There are 13 residues in the CDR3. The V gene lost 2 bases and the J gene lost 7 bases, with 9 bases spanning the gap. The CDR3 spells CASSLNRANEQFF. CDR3 nucleotide sequence: TGTGCCAGCAGCTTAAACAGGGCGAATGAGCAGTTCTTC.

V usage is TRBV11-2 and J usage is TRBJ2-3; unclear D gene. This CDR3 contains 14 residues. The V end was cut by 5 bases, the J end by 5 bases, with 14 bases between. Germline-derived CDR1 and CDR2 are SGHAT and FQNNGV. The CDR3, as DNA: TGTGCCAGCAGCATATCCCTCGCCGGAGATACGCAGTATTTT. Its translation is CASSISLAGDTQYF.

The V gene is TRBV11-1, the J gene TRBJ2-3; D unclear. Trimming shortened V by 10 bases and J by 0 bases, and 14 bases separated the two germline ends. The V gene's germline CDR1 is SGHAT and CDR2 FQDESV (reference sequence). This CDR3 spans 14 amino acids. The CDR3 loop is CATEYADSTDTQYF. The DNA for the CDR3 is TGTGCCACCGAATACGCGGATAGCACAGATACGCAGTATTTT. The whole variable domain, filled in from reference TRBV11-1 and TRBJ2-3, reads EAEVAQSPRYKITEKSQAVAFWCDPISGHATLYWYRQILGQGPELLVQFQDESVVDDSQLPKDRFSAERLKGVDSTLKIQPAELGDSAMYLCATEYADSTDTQYFGPGTRLTVL.

The sample holds a few counts of this clone. The genes are TRBV5-6 and TRBJ2-3, with 7 nucleotides matching TRBD1. J was trimmed by 8 bases and V by 4 bases; bases with no gene match: 10. From germline, CDR1 is SGHDT and CDR2 YYEEEE. The CDR3 spans 14 residues. The DNA for the CDR3 is TGTGCCAGCAGCCCCTCCCGGGACAGCTTTACGCAGTATTTT. Its protein is CASSPSRDSFTQYF.

The genes are TRBV7-9 and TRBJ2-1; 7 bases align to TRBD2. Germline lookup yields CDR1 SEHNR and CDR2 FQNEAQ (reference sequence). This CDR3 region has 15 residues. J gave up 7 bases and V 5 bases, and 11 bases lay outside the gene matches. The CDR3 reads CASSPNRLAGNEQFF. In DNA, the CDR3 is TGTGCCAGCAGCCCTAATCGATTAGCGGGTAATGAGCAGTTCTTC.

In nucleotides, the CDR3 is TGTGCCACCAGCAGAGGAGGGACTAGCGTCACGACCCAGTACTTC. It codes for CATSRGGTSVTTQYF. The V gene is TRBV15, the J gene TRBJ2-5, with 10 bases identical to TRBD2. Germline CDR1 LNHNV, CDR2 YYDKDF (reference sequence). CDR3 size: 15 residues. The ends lost 1 base at V and 7 bases at J; junction bases unmatched: 6.

CDR3 coding DNA: TGTGCCAGCAGCTTTGGACGGACTAGCGACTCCTACGAGCAGTACTTC. Translating gives CASSFGRTSDSYEQYF. V usage is TRBV11-2 and J usage is TRBJ2-7; TRBD2 matches 9 bases. The CDR3 totals 16 residues. Unmatched junction bases numbered 6, after V lost 3 bases and J lost 0 bases. From germline, CDR1 is SGHAT and CDR2 FQNNGV.

The rearrangement links TRBV7-2 to TRBJ2-7, with TRBD2 matching over 10 bases. The V gene end was trimmed by 3 bases and the J gene end by 5 bases; junction bases not matched to a gene: 19. Germline loops: CDR1 SGHTA, CDR2 FQGNSA. The CDR3 loop spans 19 amino acids. The CDR3, as DNA: TGTGCCAGCAGCTTCCTATTGCTAGCGGGGGCCGTCGGAGAGCACGAGCAGTACTTC. Its translation: CASSFLLLAGAVGEHEQYF.

The chain is built from TRBV5-1 and TRBJ1-4, with 8 nucleotides matching TRBD1. Germline assignment: CDR1 SGHRS and CDR2 YFSETQ. J was trimmed by 8 bases and V by 4 bases; bases with no gene match: 7. The CDR3 runs 14 residues. CDR3: CASSPDRGREKLFF. The CDR3 DNA sequence: TGCGCCAGCAGCCCCGACAGGGGCAGGGAAAAACTGTTTTTT. Full variable domain (remainder filled in from reference TRBV5-1 and TRBJ1-4): KAGVTQTPRYLIKTRGQQVTLSCSPISGHRSVSWYQQTPGQGLQFLFEYFSETQRNKGNFPGRFSGRQFSNSRSEMNVSTLELGDSALYLCASSPDRGREKLFFGSGTQLSVL.

The V call is TRBV19, the J call TRBJ1-1; D unclear. Per germline, CDR1 LNHDA and CDR2 SQIVND (reference sequence). V was trimmed by 5 bases and J by 6 bases, leaving 10 bases between them. The CDR3 is 12 residues long. In DNA, the CDR3 is TGTGCCAGTAGTGAACGGGATGCTGAAGCTTTCTTT. It yields the protein CASSERDAEAFF.

As for this clone: One junction end does not reproduce the germline sequence, and a read error may be involved. Distinct nucleotide sequences in the sample also encode this CDR3. DNA of the CDR3: TGTGCCAGCAGCCGTTTAGCGGGGGCTCGAGAGACCCAGTACTTC. It codes for CASSRLAGARETQYF. The chain carries TRBV4-1 and TRBJ2-5, with 9 bases matching TRBD2. The CDR3 spans 15 residues. Looked up from germline, CDR1 is MGHRA and CDR2 is YSYEKL.